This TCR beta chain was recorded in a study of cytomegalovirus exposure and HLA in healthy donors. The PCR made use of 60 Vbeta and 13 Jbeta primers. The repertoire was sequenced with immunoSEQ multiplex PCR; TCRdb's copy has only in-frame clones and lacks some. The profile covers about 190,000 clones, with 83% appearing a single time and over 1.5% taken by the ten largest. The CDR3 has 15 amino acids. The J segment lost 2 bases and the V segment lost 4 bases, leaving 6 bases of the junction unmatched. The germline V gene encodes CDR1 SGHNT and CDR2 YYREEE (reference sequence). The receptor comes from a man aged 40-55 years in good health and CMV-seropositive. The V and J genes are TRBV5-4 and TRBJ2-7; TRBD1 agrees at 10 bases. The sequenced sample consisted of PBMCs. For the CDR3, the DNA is TGTGCCAGCAGCCCCGCCGGGACAGGGGCCTACGAGCAGTACTTC. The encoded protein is CASSPAGTGAYEQYF.